This entry describes one TCR beta chain. These data belong to a study of T cell changes during pregnancy in multiple sclerosis. Method: immunoSEQ multiplex PCR; TCRdb's copy keeps in-frame clones and lacks some. The profile covers under 40,000 clones, with approximately 91% appearing a single time and around 4.8% taken by the ten largest. This receptor was obtained from a female donor in good health, enrolled as a control in a pregnancy study. This specimen consisted of peripheral blood, obtained in the second trimester of pregnancy.

CDR3 protein: CASSDRGTEAFF. DNA for the CDR3: TGTGCCAGCAGTGACAGGGGCACTGAAGCTTTCTTT. The chain is built from TRBV2 and TRBJ1-1, with TRBD1 as a possible D gene (6 bases). Germline CDR1 is SNHLY and CDR2 is FYNNEI. V shed 3 bases and J shed 4 bases, with 6 bases lying between them. The CDR3 extends over 12 amino acids.